This TCR beta chain was identified in a study of blood T cell repertoires in COVID-19. CDR1 and CDR2 from the germline V gene are MNHNS and SASEGT. This CDR3 comprises 16 residues. The V and J ends lost 2 bases and 0 bases respectively, with 10 bases between them. Generated by immunoSEQ multiplex PCR, the TCRdb table keeps only in-frame clones and is missing some. The data contain some 120,000 clones, about nine tenths of them singletons. V is TRBV6-1 and J is TRBJ2-2; D perhaps matches TRBD1 (5 bases). Sequencing was carried out using peripheral blood. The receptor comes from a middle-aged man with acute or convalescent COVID-19. The CDR3 DNA is TGTGCCAGCAGTGAAAAGGCAGGGTCGAACACCGGGGAGCTGTTTTTT. Residues: CASSEKAGSNTGELFF.